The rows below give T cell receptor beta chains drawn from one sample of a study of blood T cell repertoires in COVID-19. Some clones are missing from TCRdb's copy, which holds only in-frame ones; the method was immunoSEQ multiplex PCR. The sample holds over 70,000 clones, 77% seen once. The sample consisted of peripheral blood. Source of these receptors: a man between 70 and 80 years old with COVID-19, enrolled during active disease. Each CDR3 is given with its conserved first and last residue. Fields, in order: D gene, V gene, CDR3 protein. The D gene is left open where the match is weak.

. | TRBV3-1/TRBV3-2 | CASSPRDPGRGNQPQHF
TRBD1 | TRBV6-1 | CASSARRGRVVETQYF
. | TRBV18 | CASSSDRTYGYTF
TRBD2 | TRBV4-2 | CASSQDPGLAISYNEQFF
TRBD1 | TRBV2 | CASSPGQALIGNQPQHF
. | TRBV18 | CASSQTSELWEQFF
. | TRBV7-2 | CASSPDRFYGYTF
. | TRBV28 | CASRGHLIAKNIQYF
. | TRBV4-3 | CASSQVQGQANYGYTF
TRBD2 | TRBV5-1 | CASSLRSGTSGRLTGELFF
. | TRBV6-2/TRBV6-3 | CASSYSATEAFF
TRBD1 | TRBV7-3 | CASSLGTGTSTDTQYF
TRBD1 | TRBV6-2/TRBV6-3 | CASSPTGGSNQPQHF
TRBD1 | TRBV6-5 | CASRKDRDSIGGYTF
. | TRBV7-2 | CASSLDHYEQYF
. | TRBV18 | CASSPRPPPYEQYF
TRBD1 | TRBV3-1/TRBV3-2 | CASSHGTGGGYTF
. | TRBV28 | CASSSLGGQFF
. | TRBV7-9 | CASSLDQVTNTEAFF
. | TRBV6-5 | CASTTGTGGNQPQHF
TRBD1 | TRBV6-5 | CASRSPGQGNYEQYF
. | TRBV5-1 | CASSQTPTGELFF
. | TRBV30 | CAWNPGQILGSGYTF
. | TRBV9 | CASSVDQSPGERNGYTF
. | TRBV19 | CASVLRGTEAFF
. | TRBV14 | CASSLGGWRSPLHF
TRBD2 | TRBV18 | CASSRTSGIYEQYF
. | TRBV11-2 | CASSSVRTGELFF
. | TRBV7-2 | CASSPAATTYNEQFF
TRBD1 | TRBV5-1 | CASSLDRGVYGYTF
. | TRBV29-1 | CSVGPLEIGNEQFF
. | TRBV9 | CASSYNRVSYEQYF
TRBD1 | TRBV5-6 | CASSHRQGGGFEKLFF
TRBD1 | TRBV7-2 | CATSGQAYTEAFF
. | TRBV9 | CASSVGAEETQYF
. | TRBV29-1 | CSVQGESNQPQHF
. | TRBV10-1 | CASSPDTGELFF
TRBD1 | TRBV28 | CASQVQGHTEQFF
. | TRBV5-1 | CASSLTFEQFF
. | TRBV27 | CASSLRGDYGYTF
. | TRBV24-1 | CATSEGHEQFF
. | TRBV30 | CAYRPLSRDEAFF
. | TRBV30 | CAWRHYSGGAYSGNTIYF
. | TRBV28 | CASRVTVGSNYGYTF
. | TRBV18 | CASSPRSGVQETQYF